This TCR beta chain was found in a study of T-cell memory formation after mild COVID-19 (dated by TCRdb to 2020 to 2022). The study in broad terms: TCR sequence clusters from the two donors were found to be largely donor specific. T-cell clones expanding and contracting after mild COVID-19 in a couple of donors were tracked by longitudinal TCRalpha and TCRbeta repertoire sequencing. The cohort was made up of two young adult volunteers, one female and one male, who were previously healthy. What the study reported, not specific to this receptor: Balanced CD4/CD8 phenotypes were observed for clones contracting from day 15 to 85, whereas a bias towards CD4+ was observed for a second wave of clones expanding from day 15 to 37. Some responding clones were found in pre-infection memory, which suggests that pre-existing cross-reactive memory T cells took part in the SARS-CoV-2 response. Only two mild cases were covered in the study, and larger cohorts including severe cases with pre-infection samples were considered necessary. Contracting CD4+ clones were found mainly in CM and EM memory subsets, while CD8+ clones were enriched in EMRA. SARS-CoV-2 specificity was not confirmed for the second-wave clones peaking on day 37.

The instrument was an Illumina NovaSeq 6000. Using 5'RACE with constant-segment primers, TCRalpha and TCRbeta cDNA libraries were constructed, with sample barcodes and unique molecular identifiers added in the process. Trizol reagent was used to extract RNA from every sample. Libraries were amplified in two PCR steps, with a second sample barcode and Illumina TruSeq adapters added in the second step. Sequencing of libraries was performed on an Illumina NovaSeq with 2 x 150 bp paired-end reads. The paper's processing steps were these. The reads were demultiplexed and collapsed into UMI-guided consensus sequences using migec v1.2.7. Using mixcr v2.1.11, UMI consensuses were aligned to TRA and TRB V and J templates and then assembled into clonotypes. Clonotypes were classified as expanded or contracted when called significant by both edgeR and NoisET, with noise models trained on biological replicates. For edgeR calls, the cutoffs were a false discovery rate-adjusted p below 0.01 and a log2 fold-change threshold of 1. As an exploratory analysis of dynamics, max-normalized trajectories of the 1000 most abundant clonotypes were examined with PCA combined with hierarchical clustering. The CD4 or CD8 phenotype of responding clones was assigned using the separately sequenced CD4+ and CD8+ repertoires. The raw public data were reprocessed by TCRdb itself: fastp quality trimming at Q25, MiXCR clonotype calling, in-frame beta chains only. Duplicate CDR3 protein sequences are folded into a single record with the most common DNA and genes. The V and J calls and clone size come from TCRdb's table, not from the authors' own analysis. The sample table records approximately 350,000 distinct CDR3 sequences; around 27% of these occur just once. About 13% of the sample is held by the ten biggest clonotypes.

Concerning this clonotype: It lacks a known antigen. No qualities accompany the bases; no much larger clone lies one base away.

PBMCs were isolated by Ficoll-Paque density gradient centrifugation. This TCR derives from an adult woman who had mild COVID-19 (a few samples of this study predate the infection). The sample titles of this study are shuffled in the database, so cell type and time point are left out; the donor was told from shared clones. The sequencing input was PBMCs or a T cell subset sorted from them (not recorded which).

The CDR3 region reads CASSPFGGTQKKETQYF. The base sequence is TGTGCCAGCAGCCCATTCGGGGGCACACAGAAAAAAGAGACCCAGTACTTC. The sequence is built from TRBV7-9 and TRBJ2-5, with the D segment possibly TRBD1 or TRBD2, each aligning over 6 bases. The trim is 5 bases for V and 3 bases for J, with a gap of 22 bases between the germline ends. CDR1 SEHNR and CDR2 FQNEAQ are derived from the germline V gene (reference sequence). Its CDR3 holds 17 amino acids, cysteine through phenylalanine. The read is trimmed to its CDR3 DNA, 51 bases read in frame from base 1.